This entry is about one T cell receptor beta chain. What it binds is unknown. These data originate in a study of cytomegalovirus exposure and HLA in healthy donors. Study-level background: Previous work identified 100 million or so unique TCR beta sequences from some 170 million T cells. Most donors, 70% to 85% of 398 genotyped, fell in the Caucasian-associated ancestry cluster.

V lost 4 bases, J lost 0 bases, and 14 bases lay in between. Germline V gene data show CDR1 as ENHRY and CDR2 as SYGVKD. The CDR3 loop spans 16 amino acids. At collection, donors were nominally healthy, but unrecorded immune exposures were probable. In the PCR, 60 Vbeta and 13 Jbeta primers were used. Sequencing was performed with immunoSEQ multiplex PCR; in TCRdb, only in-frame clones are kept and a portion is missing. The table has roughly 150,000 clones, roughly 67% seen once. General observations from the study: Cytomegalovirus-associated status was assigned to approximately 160 TCR beta chains.

The chain combines TRBV10-3 with TRBJ2-3, with TRBD1 as a possible D gene (5 bases). The TCR sequence derives from a woman between 18 and 29 years old in good health and CMV-seropositive. The sequenced sample was PBMCs. The CDR3 DNA sequence: TGTGCCATCAGTGCCCAACAGGTTTCTAGCACAGATACGCAGTATTTT. Its translation is CAISAQQVSSTDTQYF.